This T cell receptor (beta chain) was identified in a study of long-term antiretroviral therapy in people with HIV. As for the study in general: The study's earliest collections predate the 2015 immediate-ART recommendation by about a decade. General study points: Transplant-donor-level diversity was not reached after ART, though diversity increased. In HIV, the repertoires covered a tighter span of CDR3 lengths than in controls.

The authors ran the immunoSEQ assay, v3.0, at survey level. TCRdb keeps only in-frame clones here, not all; method: immunoSEQ multiplex PCR. Of some 43,000 clones in the sample, roughly nine tenths were seen once. The CDR3 has 15 amino acids. From germline, CDR1 is GTSNPN and CDR2 SVGIG (reference sequence). Trimming removed 0 bases from V and 0 bases from J, with 6 bases in between. Comment on this clone: The target antigen is unknown.

The sequencing used unsorted PBMCs, collected 0.1 years before starting antiretroviral therapy. V and J are TRBV30 and TRBJ2-6; D uncertain. The origin of this receptor is a woman in her fifties or sixties with HIV. In DNA, the CDR3 is TGTGCCTGGAGTGTACAGCCCTCTGGGGCCAACGTCCTGACTTTC. This codes for CAWSVQPSGANVLTF.